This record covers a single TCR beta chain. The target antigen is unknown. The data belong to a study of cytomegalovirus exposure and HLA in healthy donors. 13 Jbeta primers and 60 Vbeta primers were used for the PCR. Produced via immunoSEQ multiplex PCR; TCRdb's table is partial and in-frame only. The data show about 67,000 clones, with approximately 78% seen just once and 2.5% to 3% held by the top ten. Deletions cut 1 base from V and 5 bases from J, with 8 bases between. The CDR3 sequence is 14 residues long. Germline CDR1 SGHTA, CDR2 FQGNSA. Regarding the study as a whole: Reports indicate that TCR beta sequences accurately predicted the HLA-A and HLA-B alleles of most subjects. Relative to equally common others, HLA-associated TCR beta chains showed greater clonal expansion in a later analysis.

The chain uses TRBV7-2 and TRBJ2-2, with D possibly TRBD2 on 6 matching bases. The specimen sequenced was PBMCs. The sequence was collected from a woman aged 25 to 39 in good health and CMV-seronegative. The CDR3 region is CASSLGAGTGELFF. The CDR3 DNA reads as TGTGCCAGCAGCTTAGGTGCGGGAACCGGGGAGCTGTTTTTT.